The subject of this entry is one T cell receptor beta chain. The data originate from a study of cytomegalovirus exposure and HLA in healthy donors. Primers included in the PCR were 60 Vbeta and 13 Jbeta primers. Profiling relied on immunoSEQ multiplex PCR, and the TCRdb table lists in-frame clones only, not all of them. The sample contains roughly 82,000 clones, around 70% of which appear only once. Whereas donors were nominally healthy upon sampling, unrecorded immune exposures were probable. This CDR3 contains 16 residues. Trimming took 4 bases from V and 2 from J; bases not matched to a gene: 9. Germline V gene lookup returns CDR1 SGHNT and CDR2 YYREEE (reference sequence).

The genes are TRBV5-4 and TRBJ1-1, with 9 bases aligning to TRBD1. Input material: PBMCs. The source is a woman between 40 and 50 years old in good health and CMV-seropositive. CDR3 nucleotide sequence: TGTGCCAGCAGCCTTGGACAGGGGTCGCTCAACACTGAAGCTTTCTTT. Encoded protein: CASSLGQGSLNTEAFF.